A single T cell receptor (beta chain) is shown here with its context. This entry belongs to a study of blood T cells in healthy people across ages. The CDR3 has 11 residues. In germline, CDR1 is SEHNR, CDR2 FQNEAQ (reference sequence). The V end lost 6 bases, the J end lost 6 bases, and 8 bases lay between the germline ends. Primers used in a second PCR of about 6 to 11 cycles were a sample-barcoded 5' primer and a J-beta primer mix. TCRdb re-derived calls from the 5' RACE reads in MiXCR, one entry per CDR3 protein. Found here are about 1.8 million distinct CDR3 sequences, roughly 52% of them singletons; the top ten hold 2% to 2.5%.

The rearrangement joins TRBV7-9 to TRBJ1-1; no clear D. What was sequenced was blood. This TCR derives from a woman aged 40 to 55 in good health. The CDR3 reads CASRSQSEAFF. The CDR3 region has the DNA TGTGCCAGCAGGTCTCAGTCTGAAGCTTTCTTT.